The clone carrying this TCR beta chain was counted at least ten times. The data stem from a study of human T cells and chemical hapten exposure. As for the study in general: Patients' scalps got diphenylcyclopropenone weekly throughout the roughly 25-week study.

V was clipped by 4 bases and J by 3 bases; unmatched bases: 7. CDR3 length equals 15 residues. Germline V gives CDR1 LGHDT, CDR2 YNNKEL (reference sequence). Each CDR3 protein gets one entry after TCRdb re-called the RACE reads with MiXCR. The sample lists 55,000 to 80,000 distinct CDR3 sequences, about 10% occurring once. The time point here: patch test 3, about 24 weeks after DPC sensitization. Treatment of the sample: therapeutic diphenylcyclopropenone sensitization with weekly scalp DPC. The sequence was obtained from a woman younger than 45 with alopecia areata. Some clones in this sample may be carry-over from other donors' samples. The chain joins TRBV3-1 to TRBJ2-7; 9 bases agree with TRBD2. The source was whole blood, collected in connection with sensitization to the hapten diphenylcyclopropenone (DPC). The CDR3 loop is CASSPSAGGYYEQYF. CDR3 nucleotides: TGTGCCAGCAGCCCCAGCGCGGGAGGGTACTACGAGCAGTACTTC.